Below, 14 T cell receptor beta chains from the same sample are listed, as sequenced in a study of blood T cell repertoires in COVID-19. The repertoire was sequenced with immunoSEQ multiplex PCR; TCRdb's copy has only in-frame clones and lacks some. Here the sample spans about 300,000 clones, roughly 80% being singletons. The sample comprised peripheral blood. The receptors derive from a human donor with COVID-19, enrolled during active disease. The donor label of this sample is uncertain.

V is TRBV5-1 and J is TRBJ2-7; unclear D gene. Germline CDR1 reads SGHRS; CDR2 reads YFSETQ. V lost 2 bases to trimming and J lost 1 base, with 7 bases between them. The CDR3 is made up of 13 amino acids. In DNA form, the CDR3 reads TGCGCCAGCAGCTTTACAGAATCCTACGAGCAGTACTTC. Translating it yields CASSFTESYEQYF.

The chain combines TRBV14 with TRBJ1-4; a weak D match, TRBD1 (6 bases). Deletions cut 11 bases from V and 7 bases from J, with 20 bases between. The CDR3 consists of 14 residues. Germline CDR1 reads SGHDN; CDR2 reads FVKESK. The chain's CDR3 is CARGEGEAGEKLFF. CDR3 bases: TGTGCCCGCGGGGAGGGGGAAGCGGGTGAAAAACTGTTTTTT.

The chain couples TRBV7-3 to TRBJ2-7, with 8 bases that match TRBD1. This CDR3 is 13 amino acids long. Germline V gives CDR1 SGHTA, CDR2 FQGTGA. Trimming took 6 bases from V and 2 from J; bases not matched to a gene: 3. This CDR3 reads CASSKGQAYEQYF. The CDR3 region has the DNA TGTGCCAGCAGTAAGGGACAGGCCTACGAGCAGTACTTC.

The genes are TRBV4-1 and TRBJ2-7, with 7 bases fitting TRBD1. J gave up 2 bases and V 3 bases, and 7 bases lay outside the gene matches. CDR1 and CDR2 (germline): MGHRA, YSYEKL. The CDR3 totals 15 residues. The CDR3 loop reads CASSHTGAQTYEQYF. The DNA of the CDR3 is TGCGCCAGCAGCCATACAGGGGCGCAGACCTACGAGCAGTACTTC.

The V gene is TRBV25-1, the J gene TRBJ1-5; 11 nucleotides align to TRBD1. V dropped 3 bases and J dropped 6; count of bases not matched to a gene: 4. Germline CDR1 MGHDK, CDR2 SYGVNS. The CDR3 loop spans 15 amino acids. CDR3 protein: CASSDRTGGFQPQHF. CDR3 bases: TGTGCCAGCAGTGATCGGACAGGGGGCTTTCAGCCCCAGCATTTT.

The chain has TRBV11-2 and TRBJ1-1; D gene ambiguous. This CDR3 has 14 amino acids. The germline V and J ends were trimmed by 5 bases and 5 bases, with 15 bases remaining between them. CDR1 and CDR2 from the germline V gene are SGHAT and FQNNGV. The CDR3, as DNA: TGTGCCAGCAGCAAGGGAGGTAGTTGGACTGAAGCTTTCTTT. Its translation: CASSKGGSWTEAFF. Supplemented by reference TRBV11-2 and TRBJ1-1, the full variable domain reads EAGVAQSPRYKIIEKRQSVAFWCNPISGHATLYWYQQILGQGPKLLIQFQNNGVVDDSQLPKDRFSAERLKGVDSTLKIQPAKLEDSAVYLCASSKGGSWTEAFFGQGTRLTVV.

The rearrangement joins TRBV10-3 to TRBJ1-6, with 9 bases fitting TRBD1. The CDR3 spans 14 residues. V shed 8 bases and J 7 bases; nucleotides not matched to a gene: 6. Germline V gene data show CDR1 as ENHRY and CDR2 as SYGVKD. CDR3 protein: CAIARDRENSPLHF. The CDR3 DNA follows: TGTGCCATCGCCCGGGACAGGGAGAATTCACCCCTCCACTTT.

The chain recombines TRBV19 with TRBJ1-6; D uncertain. The germline V gene has CDR1 LNHDA and CDR2 SQIVND (reference sequence). The length of the CDR3 is 15 residues. Trimming left V 5 bases short and J 7 bases short, with 15 bases between. The CDR3 loop reads CASSVRGGLNSPLHF. The CDR3 DNA sequence: TGTGCCAGTAGTGTCCGGGGTGGCCTCAATTCACCCCTCCACTTT.

This clone was seen more than once but under ten times. This chain joins TRBV7-2 and TRBJ1-4, with TRBD1 matching 11 bases. Germline CDR1 and CDR2: SGHTA and FQGNSA. The trim removed 5 bases at V and 8 bases at J, leaving 4 bases unmatched. This CDR3 is built from 14 residues. CDR3 sequence reads: CASSLGQGAEKLFF. The DNA for the CDR3 is TGTGCCAGCAGCCTAGGACAGGGGGCCGAAAAACTGTTTTTT.

As DNA, the CDR3 is TGCGCCAGCAGCTTGGGGACAGGGACTGGAAACACCATATATTTT. It is translated as CASSLGTGTGNTIYF. This rearrangement joins TRBV5-1 to TRBJ1-3, with 8 positions matching TRBD1. The CDR3 is 15 residues long. Germline CDR1 reads SGHRS; CDR2 reads YFSETQ. V was clipped by 0 bases and J by 2 bases; unmatched bases: 1.

The chain combines TRBV18 with TRBJ2-7; possibly TRBD2 for D (6 bases). CDR1 and CDR2 (germline): KGHSH, LQKENI. The CDR3 has 17 amino acids. Trimming pared 4 bases from V and 7 bases from J, leaving 26 bases between. CDR3 sequence (DNA): TGTGCCAGCTCACTATTTTCCCGGGACTCCCCTACGTTGGAGCAGTACTTC. It is translated as CASSLFSRDSPTLEQYF.

The chain has TRBV19 and TRBJ2-7; 13 bases map to TRBD2. Germline values: CDR1 LNHDA, CDR2 SQIVND (reference sequence). V dropped 10 bases and J dropped 7; count of bases not matched to a gene: 13. The CDR3 consists of 15 residues. The CDR3 loop is CATRGLAGSEGEQYF. For the CDR3, the DNA is TGTGCCACCAGGGGACTAGCGGGGTCTGAAGGGGAGCAGTACTTC.

The chain has TRBV28 and TRBJ2-3; the match to TRBD2 covers 9 bases. The V gene end was trimmed by 2 bases and the J gene end by 3 bases; junction bases not matched to a gene: 3. The V gene's germline CDR1 is MDHEN and CDR2 SYDVKM. The CDR3 is 15 amino acids. CDR3 DNA: TGTGCCAGCAGTTTAGCGGGAGGGCCGACAGATACGCAGTATTTT. Protein sequence: CASSLAGGPTDTQYF.

This clone has a single count. The J gene is TRBJ2-1, the V gene TRBV5-1; 10 bases are a match to TRBD2. Trimming at V came to 1 base and at J to 8 bases, leaving 30 bases not matched to a gene. Germline CDR1 SGHRS, CDR2 YFSETQ. This CDR3 spans 23 amino acids. This CDR3 reads CASSLPRVRVYGEREGPRYEQFF. CDR3 nucleotides: TGCGCCAGCAGCTTGCCCAGGGTCAGGGTTTATGGCGAGCGGGAGGGCCCGCGGTATGAGCAGTTCTTC.